This T cell receptor beta chain was captured in a study of OX40 agonist ivuxolimab in advanced cancers. Study-wide context: Participants, 82.7% male, averaged roughly 60 years of age, ranging from about 20 to 80.

There are 16 residues in the CDR3. Germline-derived CDR1 and CDR2 are SGDLS and YYNGEE. The V gene end was trimmed by 4 bases and the J gene end by 3 bases; junction bases not matched to a gene: 6. A word on this clone: What it binds is not known.

General study results and limits: CD8+ T cells were the subset that, on average, had more expanded clones than CD4+. Among the lowest peripheral clonal expansion occurred in 0.1-3.0 mg/kg partial responders.

Profiled with immunoSEQ multiplex PCR; TCRdb holds only in-frame clones, not every one. The data hold some 64,000 clones, with roughly four fifths observed a single time. Here the sequenced sample was CD4+ or CD8+ T cells sorted from blood, taken in a trial of the OX40 agonist ivuxolimab. The source of this sequence is an adult with an advanced solid tumor such as melanoma, head and neck, liver or kidney cancer. The gene calls are TRBV9 and TRBJ2-1, with 11 bases matching TRBD2. In nucleotides, the CDR3 is TGTGCCAGCAGCATTGAAGGACTAGCGGGCTACAATGAGCAGTTCTTC. This translates into CASSIEGLAGYNEQFF.